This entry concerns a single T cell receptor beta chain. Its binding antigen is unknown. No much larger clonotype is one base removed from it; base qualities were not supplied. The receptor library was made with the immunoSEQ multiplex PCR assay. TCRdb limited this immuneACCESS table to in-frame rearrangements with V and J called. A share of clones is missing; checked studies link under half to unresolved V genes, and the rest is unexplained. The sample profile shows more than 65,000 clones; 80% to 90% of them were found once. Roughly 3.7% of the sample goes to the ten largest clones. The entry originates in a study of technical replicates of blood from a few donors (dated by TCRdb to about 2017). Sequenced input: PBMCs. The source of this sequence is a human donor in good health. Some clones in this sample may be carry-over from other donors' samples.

The CDR3 is CASSPGWGIEAFF. The base sequence is TGTGCCAGCAGCCCCGGGTGGGGCATCGAAGCTTTCTTT. The chain is assembled from TRBV7-9 and TRBJ1-1; the D region possibly corresponds to TRBD1 (5 bases align). Between the V and J ends, shortened by 5 bases and 8 bases respectively, the junction contains 15 bases. CDR1 and CDR2, per the germline V gene (reference sequence), are SEHNR and FQNEAQ. From its cysteine to its phenylalanine, the CDR3 spans 13 amino acids. CDR3 DNA is the only sequence kept; it has 39 bases, read in frame from the first base.